The source of this T cell receptor (beta chain) is a study of blood T cell repertoires in COVID-19. Across the whole study: Samples of COVID-19 (acute and convalescent) were obtained from the United States, Italy and Spain. T cells, B-cell-depleted T cells, or PBMCs supplied cDNA or gDNA.

In the original processing: By means of reference gene primer amplification, nucleated cell counts were estimated. The data were produced by immunoSEQ multiplex PCR, yet TCRdb's version contains in-frame clones alone and is incomplete. D and trimming were read from the DNA, whereas the V and J calls and clone size are those reported in that table. Here the sample spans fewer than 350,000 clones, around nine tenths being singletons. Trimming shortened V by 2 bases and J by 0 bases, and 9 bases separated the two germline ends. This CDR3 contains 15 residues. CDR1 and CDR2 (germline): SGHKS, YYEKEE (reference sequence).

Sequenced material: peripheral blood. The sequence came from a man in his forties with active or convalescent COVID-19. The chain employs TRBV5-5 and TRBJ2-1; no firm D call. This CDR3 is CASSLLGDSYNEQFF. DNA of the CDR3: TGTGCCAGCAGCTTATTAGGAGACTCCTACAATGAGCAGTTCTTC.